These 13 T cell receptor beta chains originate from one sample sequenced in a study of PD-1 blockade in classical Hodgkin lymphoma. Sample time point: cycle 4 day 1 (C4D1), after 5 to 7 weeks of nivolumab. Each of the patients experienced relapse following autologous stem cell transplantation, and their brentuximab vedotin exposure differed. Sequencing used immunoSEQ multiplex PCR; TCRdb keeps in-frame clones, though not all of them. There are approximately 41,000 clones in the sample; around two thirds occur only once, and 3% to 4% lies in the top ten. Sequenced here: peripheral blood mononuclear cells (PBMCs), sampled before the fourth cycle of nivolumab. The receptors here all came from a human donor with classical Hodgkin lymphoma.

This clone was seen many times. V is TRBV11-2 and J is TRBJ2-5; unclear D gene. V lost 1 base and J lost 4, with 1 base in between. In germline, CDR1 is SGHAT, CDR2 FQNNGV. CDR3 length: 11 amino acids. The CDR3 coding sequence is TGTGCCAGCAGCTTAGCAGAGACCCAGTACTTC. This sequence encodes CASSLAETQYF. The whole variable domain, remainder taken from reference TRBV11-2 and TRBJ2-5, is EAGVAQSPRYKIIEKRQSVAFWCNPISGHATLYWYQQILGQGPKLLIQFQNNGVVDDSQLPKDRFSAERLKGVDSTLKIQPAKLEDSAVYLCASSLAETQYFGPGTRLLVL.

This clone has just a few counts. The chain joins TRBV6-1 to TRBJ2-2; tentative D call: TRBD1 (6 bases). Trimming removed 5 bases from V and 3 bases from J, with 13 bases in between. Germline V CDR1 and CDR2: MNHNS, SASEGT. The length of the CDR3 is 15 residues. As DNA, the CDR3 is TGTGCCAGCAGTCGGACAGCACCTTACACCGGGGAGCTGTTTTTT. Residues: CASSRTAPYTGELFF.

There are a few counts of this clone. The chain combines TRBV30 with TRBJ2-7, with 7 bases aligning to TRBD1. With 2 bases clipped from V and 3 bases from J, the junction kept 13 bases outside the gene matches. CDR1 and CDR2 (germline): GTSNPN, SVGIG (reference sequence). The CDR3 has 16 amino acids. The CDR3 DNA is TGTGCCTGGAGTCCATGGACAGGTAACCCCTACTACGAGCAGTACTTC. Protein product: CAWSPWTGNPYYEQYF.

This chain joins TRBV10-2 and TRBJ2-1; TRBD2 agrees at 9 bases. The CDR3 loop spans 17 amino acids. Per the germline V gene, CDR1 is WSHSY and CDR2 is SAAADI. V lost 5 bases and J lost 2; bases outside the gene matches: 10. The CDR3 region is CASSFGGRVRTYNEQFF. The CDR3 coding sequence is TGCGCCAGCAGTTTCGGCGGGAGGGTGAGGACCTACAATGAGCAGTTCTTC.

The chain links TRBV11-2 to TRBJ1-3; D ambiguous. Germline-derived CDR1 and CDR2 are SGHAT and FQNNGV. The ends were cut back, 7 bases at V and 2 bases at J, with 15 bases in the middle. There are 15 residues in the CDR3. The DNA of the CDR3 is TGTGCCAGCACCTCCCGGGTCGGGGCTGGAAACACCATATATTTT. Its protein is CASTSRVGAGNTIYF.

The CDR3 loop reads CASSHATSEETQYF. The CDR3 DNA sequence: TGTGCCAGCAGCCACGCGACTTCCGAAGAGACCCAGTACTTC. This chain uses TRBV4-2 with TRBJ2-5; D not certain. There are 14 residues in the CDR3. The V gene's germline CDR1 is LGHNA and CDR2 YNFKEQ. V was clipped by 3 bases and J by 3 bases, with 11 bases between them.

In its sample, this clone ranks as medium-sized. The chain combines TRBV7-9 with TRBJ1-1; TRBD1 is a possible D gene (5 bases). Germline assignment: CDR1 SEHNR and CDR2 FQNEAQ (reference sequence). The CDR3 covers 15 residues. Trimming took off 6 bases at V and 4 bases at J, with 18 bases between the two ends. The CDR3 spells CASRPSRGWATEAFF. The CDR3, as DNA: TGTGCCAGCAGACCAAGCCGGGGCTGGGCCACTGAAGCTTTCTTT.

CDR3 sequence (DNA): TGTGCCAGCAGTTACCTGGAGGGGGCAGGCGAGCAGTACTTC. Translating it yields CASSYLEGAGEQYF. The chain recombines TRBV6-5 with TRBJ2-7, with a possible D match to TRBD1 (7 bases). Trimming pared 2 bases from V and 6 bases from J, leaving 14 bases between. The germline CDR1 and CDR2 sequences are MNHEY and SVGAGI. This CDR3 comprises 14 residues.

This clone was detected only a few times. This rearrangement joins TRBV5-4 to TRBJ2-1, with 7 bases that match TRBD1. Trimming removed 4 bases from V and 8 bases from J; junction bases left unmatched: 12. The V gene's germline CDR1 is SGHNT and CDR2 YYREEE (reference sequence). The CDR3 totals 15 residues. The CDR3 loop is CASSLTGKPSDEQFF. CDR3 in DNA: TGTGCCAGCAGCCTGACAGGGAAGCCCTCAGATGAGCAGTTCTTC.

This chain joins TRBV5-4 and TRBJ1-3; D is unclear. Trimming removed 1 base from V and 4 bases from J, with 6 bases in between. Germline CDR1 and CDR2: SGHNT and YYREEE (reference sequence). The CDR3 runs 13 residues. CDR3 sequence: CASSLRGGNTIYF. The CDR3 nucleotides read TGTGCCAGCAGCTTGCGGGGAGGAAACACCATATATTTT.

This clone is judged medium-sized. The rearrangement links TRBV5-1 to TRBJ2-5, with D possibly being TRBD2 (5 bases). Germline V gene lookup returns CDR1 SGHRS and CDR2 YFSETQ. The CDR3 runs to 14 residues. V was clipped by 2 bases and J by 5 bases, with 13 bases between them. This CDR3 reads CASSFRGYEETQYF. CDR3 sequence (DNA): TGCGCCAGCAGCTTCCGGGGATATGAGGAGACCCAGTACTTC.

The rearrangement links TRBV7-3 to TRBJ2-1; TRBD2 matches 8 bases. Trimming took 3 bases from V and 4 from J; bases not matched to a gene: 2. The CDR3 extends over 14 amino acids. In germline, CDR1 is SGHTA, CDR2 FQGTGA. CDR3 protein: CASSLGGRYNEQFF. CDR3 DNA: TGTGCCAGCAGCTTGGGCGGGAGGTACAATGAGCAGTTCTTC.

V usage is TRBV11-3 and J usage is TRBJ2-3; D ambiguous. The V end was cut by 5 bases, the J end by 1 base, with 13 bases between. The CDR3 is 15 residues long. Germline CDR1 is SGHNT and CDR2 is YENEEA. The CDR3 nucleotides are TGTGCCAGCAGCCCTGATGGGGTTGGCACAGATACGCAGTATTTT. Protein sequence: CASSPDGVGTDTQYF.